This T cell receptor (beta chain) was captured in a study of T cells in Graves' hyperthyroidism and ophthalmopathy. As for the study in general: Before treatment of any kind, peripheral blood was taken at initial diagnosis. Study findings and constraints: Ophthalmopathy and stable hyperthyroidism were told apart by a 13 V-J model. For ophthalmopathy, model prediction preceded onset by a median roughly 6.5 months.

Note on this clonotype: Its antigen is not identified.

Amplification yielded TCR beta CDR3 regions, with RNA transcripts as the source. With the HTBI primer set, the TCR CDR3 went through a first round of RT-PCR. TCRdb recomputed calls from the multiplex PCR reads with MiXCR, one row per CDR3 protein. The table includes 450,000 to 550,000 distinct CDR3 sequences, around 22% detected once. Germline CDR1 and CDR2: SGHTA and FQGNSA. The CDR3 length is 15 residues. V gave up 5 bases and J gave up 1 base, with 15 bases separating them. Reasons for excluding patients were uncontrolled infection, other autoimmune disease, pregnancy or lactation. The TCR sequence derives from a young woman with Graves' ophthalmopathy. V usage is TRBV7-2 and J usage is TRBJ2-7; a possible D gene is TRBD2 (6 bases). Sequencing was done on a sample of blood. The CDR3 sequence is CASSVSAGSSYEQYF. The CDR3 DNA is TGTGCCAGCAGCGTGTCAGCGGGTAGTTCCTACGAGCAGTACTTC.